Listed below are T cell receptor beta chains from one sample, sequenced in a study of T cells in localized non-small cell lung cancer. TCRdb keeps only in-frame clones here, not all; method: immunoSEQ multiplex PCR. The sample has roughly 3,700 clones, about 38% seen once; the top ten hold roughly 5.7%. Here the sequenced sample was lung tumor tissue, taken before any cancer treatment. The receptor set was obtained from a woman between 35 and 75 years old with stage I lung adenocarcinoma. The CDR3 runs from the conserved cysteine through the conserved F or W. Fields, in order: clone size, V gene, J gene, D gene, CDR3 protein, CDR3 DNA. The D gene is left open where the match is weak. Size tells how often a clone was seen (once, few, many) or the class of an expanded clone, and some rows leave it out.

-,TRBV25-1,TRBJ1-2,TRBD1,CASSEGTGGSYGYTF,TGTGCCAGCAGTGAAGGGACAGGTGGGAGCTATGGCTACACCTTC
few,TRBV7-6,TRBJ1-4,-,CASSRSFAGHIEKLFF,TGTGCCAGCAGCCGGTCCTTTGCGGGACACATTGAAAAACTGTTTTTT
medium-sized,TRBV11-3,TRBJ1-2,TRBD1,CASSRQGIGYGYTF,TGTGCCAGCAGCCGACAGGGGATTGGCTATGGCTACACCTTC
-,TRBV18,TRBJ1-2,-,CASSPTGPGDGYTF,TGTGCCAGCTCACCTACGGGGCCAGGGGATGGCTACACCTTC
-,TRBV10-2,TRBJ2-2,TRBD2,CASSDRGRTTGELFF,TGCGCCAGCAGTGACCGCGGGAGGACCACCGGGGAGCTGTTTTTT
-,TRBV14,TRBJ2-7,-,CASSHLDSKTEQYF,TGTGCCAGCAGCCACCTGGACAGTAAGACCGAGCAGTACTTC
few,TRBV10-3,TRBJ1-1,TRBD1,CAISERETGGTEAFF,TGTGCCATCAGTGAGCGGGAGACAGGGGGTACTGAAGCTTTCTTT
-,TRBV9,TRBJ2-7,-,CASSDTAGTLLEQYF,TGTGCCAGCAGTGATACGGCGGGAACCCTCCTGGAGCAGTACTTC
once,TRBV18,TRBJ2-2,TRBD2,CASSPFEGGTGELFF,TGTGCCAGCTCACCATTTGAGGGAGGGACCGGGGAGCTGTTTTTT
-,TRBV4-1,TRBJ2-1,TRBD1,CASSRDRNEQFF,TGCGCCAGCAGCCGGGACAGGAATGAGCAGTTCTTC
few,TRBV28,TRBJ1-2,-,CASSSQKGIQLYGYTF,TGTGCCAGCAGTTCACAAAAGGGGATCCAACTCTATGGCTACACCTTC
-,TRBV28,TRBJ1-5,-,CASSFQSRDQPQHF,TGTGCCAGCAGTTTTCAGTCGAGGGATCAGCCCCAGCATTTT
-,TRBV10-2,TRBJ1-1,TRBD1,CASSFLDRGPFF,TGCGCCAGCAGTTTTTTGGACAGGGGACCTTTCTTT
-,TRBV19,TRBJ2-7,TRBD1,CASSIEGGRQGPYEQYF,TGTGCCAGTAGTATAGAGGGGGGCCGACAGGGGCCCTACGAGCAGTACTTC
-,TRBV6-8,TRBJ2-7,-,CASTYSSSYEQYF,TGTGCCAGCACTTACTCCAGCTCCTACGAGCAGTACTTC
few,TRBV9,TRBJ2-1,-,CASSPVIAREQFF,TGTGCCAGCAGCCCGGTAATAGCCCGGGAGCAGTTCTTC
few,TRBV19,TRBJ1-3,-,CASSLGFGAGNTIYF,TGTGCCAGTAGTCTGGGATTCGGGGCTGGAAACACCATATATTTT
few,TRBV19,TRBJ1-5,-,CASSPTASNQPQHF,TGTGCCAGTAGTCCAACAGCCAGCAATCAGCCCCAGCATTTT
-,TRBV6-8,TRBJ2-1,-,CATGRDPAQSDEQFF,TGTGCCACAGGAAGGGACCCTGCGCAGAGTGATGAGCAGTTCTTC
-,TRBV18,TRBJ2-3,-,CASSPTRAPRGDTQYF,TGTGCCAGCTCACCCACAAGGGCCCCAAGGGGAGATACGCAGTATTTT
-,TRBV15,TRBJ2-1,TRBD2,CATSRDTSGSNEQFF,TGTGCCACCAGCAGAGATACTAGCGGGAGCAATGAGCAGTTCTTC
few,TRBV11-3,TRBJ1-3,-,CASSARVSGNIIYF,TGTGCCAGCAGCGCCCGTGTCTCTGGAAACATCATATATTTT
few,TRBV7-6,TRBJ1-5,-,CASSQDLSSNQPQHF,TGTGCCAGCAGCCAAGATTTGAGTAGCAATCAGCCCCAGCATTTT
few,TRBV11-3,TRBJ2-5,-,CASSLGGPKETQYF,TGTGCCAGCAGCTTAGGCGGCCCGAAAGAGACCCAGTACTTC
-,TRBV19,TRBJ1-4,-,CASSMGAAAEKLFF,TGTGCCAGTAGTATGGGGGCGGCAGCTGAAAAACTGTTTTTT
medium-sized,TRBV7-2,TRBJ1-2,-,CASSSRDDYGYTF,TGTGCCAGCAGCTCCAGGGATGACTATGGCTACACCTTC
-,TRBV19,TRBJ1-5,-,CASSPMERRSNQPQHF,TGTGCCAGTAGTCCCATGGAACGTCGGAGCAATCAGCCCCAGCATTTT
-,TRBV19,TRBJ2-3,TRBD2,CASSKLAGYGTDTQYF,TGTGCCAGTAGTAAACTAGCGGGATACGGCACAGATACGCAGTATTTT
once,TRBV19,TRBJ1-4,TRBD1,CASSQDRGAANEKLFF,TGTGCCAGTAGTCAGGACAGGGGTGCGGCTAATGAAAAACTGTTTTTT
-,TRBV11-3,TRBJ2-7,-,CASSLGVGDYEQYF,TGTGCCAGCAGCTTGGGGGTGGGAGACTACGAGCAGTACTTC
medium-sized,TRBV6-8,TRBJ1-2,-,CASRSQGRDGYTF,TGTGCCAGCAGGTCACAGGGACGTGATGGCTACACCTTC
few,TRBV29-1,TRBJ2-5,TRBD2,CSAGGASGETQYF,TGCAGCGCCGGGGGGGCAAGTGGTGAGACCCAGTACTTC
-,TRBV6-1,TRBJ2-5,TRBD2,CASSEASGTAETQYF,TGTGCCAGCAGTGAAGCTAGCGGGACCGCTGAGACCCAGTACTTC
large,TRBV14,TRBJ2-7,-,CASSHTQGSYEQYF,TGTGCCAGCAGCCACACACAGGGATCCTACGAGCAGTACTTC
-,TRBV9,TRBJ2-3,-,CASSFRETGLGF,TGTGCCAGCAGTTTCAGGGAGACAGGATTAGGTTTT
few,TRBV6-8,TRBJ1-5,TRBD1,CASSSLQGYSNQPQHF,TGTGCCAGCAGTTCCCTACAGGGGTATAGCAATCAGCCCCAGCATTTT
few,TRBV6-8,TRBJ1-1,-,CASRFSPGNTEAFF,TGTGCCAGCAGATTTAGTCCCGGGAACACTGAAGCTTTCTTT
-,TRBV18,TRBJ1-1,-,CASSPRGGRGTEAFF,TGTGCCAGCTCACCAAGAGGCGGGAGAGGGACTGAAGCTTTCTTT
-,TRBV18,TRBJ1-1,-,CASFPGGRQNTEAFF,TGTGCCAGCTTTCCCGGGGGGAGACAAAACACTGAAGCTTTCTTT
-,TRBV9,TRBJ1-2,-,CASSVAGAAYYGYTF,TGTGCCAGCAGCGTAGCAGGGGCCGCGTACTATGGCTACACCTTC
-,TRBV18,TRBJ2-7,-,CASSPFDSSNGYEQYF,TGTGCCAGCTCACCATTTGACAGCTCCAACGGCTACGAGCAGTACTTC
-,TRBV30,TRBJ2-7,-,CAWERDWLKGEQYF,TGTGCCTGGGAACGGGACTGGCTAAAGGGGGAGCAGTACTTC
-,TRBV9,TRBJ2-7,TRBD1,CASSVGGTGGYEQYF,TGTGCCAGCAGCGTAGGCGGGACAGGGGGCTACGAGCAGTACTTC
-,TRBV18,TRBJ2-2,-,CASLPPLRETGELFF,TGTGCCAGCTTACCACCGCTCAGGGAGACCGGGGAGCTGTTTTTT
-,TRBV18,TRBJ2-3,-,CASSPPSPGTQYF,TGTGCCAGCTCACCACCTTCACCCGGCACGCAGTATTTT
-,TRBV11-3,TRBJ2-1,-,CASSPTQIYNEQFF,TGTGCCAGCAGCCCAACCCAAATATACAATGAGCAGTTCTTC
few,TRBV11-3,TRBJ2-7,TRBD2,CASSLGAGGAYEQYF,TGTGCCAGCAGCTTGGGAGCGGGAGGAGCCTACGAGCAGTACTTC
-,TRBV28,TRBJ2-5,-,CASSFYRVDSQETQYF,TGTGCCAGCAGTTTTTATCGGGTAGACAGTCAAGAGACCCAGTACTTC